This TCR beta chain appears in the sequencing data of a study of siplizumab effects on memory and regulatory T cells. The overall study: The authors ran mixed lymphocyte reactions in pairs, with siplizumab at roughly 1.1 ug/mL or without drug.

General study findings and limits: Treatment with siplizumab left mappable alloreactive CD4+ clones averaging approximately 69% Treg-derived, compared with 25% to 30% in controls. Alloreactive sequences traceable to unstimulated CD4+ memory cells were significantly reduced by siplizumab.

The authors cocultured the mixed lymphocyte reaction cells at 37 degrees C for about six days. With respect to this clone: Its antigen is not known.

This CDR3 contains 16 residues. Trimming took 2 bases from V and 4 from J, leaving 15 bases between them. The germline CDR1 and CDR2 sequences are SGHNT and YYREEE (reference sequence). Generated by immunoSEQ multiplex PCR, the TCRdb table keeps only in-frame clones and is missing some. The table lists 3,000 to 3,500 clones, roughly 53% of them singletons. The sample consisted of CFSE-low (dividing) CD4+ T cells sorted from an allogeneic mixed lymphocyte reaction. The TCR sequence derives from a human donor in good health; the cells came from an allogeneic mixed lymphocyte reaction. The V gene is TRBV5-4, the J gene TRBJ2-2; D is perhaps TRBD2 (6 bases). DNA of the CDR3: TGTGCCAGCAGCTTTTTCGTGGGAGGCGGCACCGGGGAGCTGTTTTTT. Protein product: CASSFFVGGGTGELFF.